The clone carrying this TCR beta chain occurred once. Germline V gene lookup returns CDR1 KGHDR and CDR2 SFDVKD. The CDR3 has 13 residues. The data derive from a study of blood T cells in healthy people across ages. For the second PCR, which ran for about 7 to 11 cycles, a sample-barcoded 5' primer and a J-beta primer mix were used. TCRdb re-analysed the 5' RACE reads in MiXCR, keeping a single row per CDR3 protein. The sample lists roughly 700,000 distinct CDR3 sequences; 49% were seen once. Sequencing was carried out using blood. This receptor was taken from a woman aged 60 to 75 in good health. J is TRBJ2-5 and V is TRBV24-1; perhaps TRBD1 as D (5 bases). The DNA end is a closer match to TRBJ2-7, so the J assignment may be wrong. The CDR3 DNA follows: TGTGCCACCAGTATCACCGACAGACCCGAGCAGTACTTC. Protein product: CATSITDRPEQYF.